Following are 23 T cell receptor beta chains from one sample sequenced in a study of blood T cell repertoires in COVID-19. Method: immunoSEQ multiplex PCR; TCRdb's copy keeps in-frame clones and lacks some. Among tens of thousands of clones listed, around nine tenths were seen once. The sample was peripheral blood. All receptors come from a man aged 50 to 60 with active COVID-19.

J is TRBJ2-5 and V is TRBV10-3; the D gene is possibly TRBD2 (6 bases). Trimming left V 3 bases short and J 7 bases short, with 12 bases between. From germline, CDR1 is ENHRY and CDR2 SYGVKD. The CDR3 covers 13 residues. CDR3 coding DNA: TGTGCCATCAGTGAACGGGACTTGGGGACCCAGTACTTC. Its protein product is CAISERDLGTQYF.

The chain recombines TRBV30 with TRBJ2-2, with D perhaps matching TRBD1 or TRBD2 (6 bases each). CDR1 is GTSNPN and CDR2 is SVGIG in the germline V gene (reference sequence). V lost 8 bases and J 1 base, leaving 11 bases between the germline ends. The CDR3 has 13 amino acids. CDR3 in amino acids: CARGERNTGELFF. For the CDR3, the DNA is TGTGCCAGGGGGGAGCGGAACACCGGGGAGCTGTTTTTT.

The rearrangement joins TRBV7-9 to TRBJ2-5; D is possibly TRBD2 (5 bases). The ends were cut back, 5 bases at V and 1 base at J, with 20 bases in the middle. The CDR3 has 17 amino acids. Germline CDR1 reads SEHNR; CDR2 reads FQNEAQ (reference sequence). For the CDR3, the DNA is TGTGCCAGCAGCCCGTGGCCCGGCGGGCCAGGCCAAGAGACCCAGTACTTC. Its protein product is CASSPWPGGPGQETQYF.

As to this clone: The germline gene is not matched at one end of the junction; a read error may be the cause. This chain joins TRBV27 and TRBJ1-4; maybe TRBD1 (5 bases). The CDR3 loop spans 14 amino acids. Germline V CDR1 and CDR2: MNHEY, SMNVEV (reference sequence). This CDR3 reads CASSLTGTSEKLFF. DNA of the CDR3: TGTGCCAGCAGTCTTACCGGGACTAGTGAAAAACTGTTTTTT.

This chain joins TRBV7-2 and TRBJ2-3; 8 bases align to TRBD2. Germline CDR1 reads SGHTA; CDR2 reads FQGNSA. Germline trimming cut 3 bases from V and 2 bases from J; bases unmatched to any gene: 7. CDR3 length: 16 residues. The CDR3, as DNA: TGTGCCAGCAGCTTTTTAAGCGGGGGTCACACAGATACGCAGTATTTT. Residues: CASSFLSGGHTDTQYF.

The chain combines TRBV15 with TRBJ2-2; TRBD1 aligns across 8 bases. The CDR3 spans 15 residues. V gave up 3 bases and J gave up 3 bases; unmatched junction bases: 3. Germline CDR1 LNHNV, CDR2 YYDKDF (reference sequence). CDR3 sequence reads: CATSRQGQDTGELFF. For the CDR3, the DNA is TGTGCCACCAGCAGGCAGGGACAGGACACCGGGGAGCTGTTTTTT.

This clone has only one observation. J is TRBJ2-3 and V is TRBV27; 10 bases match TRBD2. The CDR3 extends over 17 amino acids. V lost 7 bases, J lost 1 base, and 11 bases stayed unmatched. Germline-derived CDR1 and CDR2 are MNHEY and SMNVEV (reference sequence). CDR3 residues: CASTRSGRAPGTDTQYF. DNA for the CDR3: TGTGCCAGCACTAGAAGCGGGAGGGCCCCGGGCACAGATACGCAGTATTTT.

V gene TRBV29-1 combines with J gene TRBJ1-1; D ambiguous. This CDR3 has 13 amino acids. V was clipped by 3 bases and J by 0 bases, with 8 bases between them. Germline-derived CDR1 and CDR2 are SQVTM and ANQGSEA. The CDR3 reads CSVEGRLNTEAFF. The CDR3 DNA follows: TGCAGCGTTGAGGGCAGGCTGAACACTGAAGCTTTCTTT.

The rearrangement links TRBV27 to TRBJ2-1, with no clear D. V was pared by 0 bases and J by 2 bases, with 11 bases between. Germline CDR1 reads MNHEY; CDR2 reads SMNVEV (reference sequence). CDR3 length: 16 residues. The CDR3 protein is CASSLSSILPYNEQFF. As DNA, the CDR3 is TGTGCCAGCAGTTTATCGAGCATACTTCCCTACAATGAGCAGTTCTTC.

The CDR3 DNA reads TGTGCCAGCAGCCAGACCCCCGGGACAGGGACGAACACCGGGGAGCTGTTTTTT. Protein sequence: CASSQTPGTGTNTGELFF. This chain uses TRBV5-5 with TRBJ2-2; 9 bases match TRBD1. The CDR3 is made up of 18 amino acids. With V trimmed by 4 bases and J by 0 bases, 10 bases remained unmatched. Germline values: CDR1 SGHKS, CDR2 YYEKEE (reference sequence).

The gene calls are TRBV28 and TRBJ1-3; D uncertain. The CDR3 totals 14 residues. Trimming left V 5 bases short and J 1 base short, with 9 bases between. Looked up from germline, CDR1 is MDHEN and CDR2 is SYDVKM. The CDR3 nucleotides are TGTGCCAGCAGTCACCCGGGGTCTGGAAACACCATATATTTT. It translates to CASSHPGSGNTIYF.

Many counts were recorded for this clone. The J gene is TRBJ1-4, the V gene TRBV5-5; unclear D gene. V was cut by 1 base and J by 0 bases, with 16 bases left in between. Germline V gene lookup returns CDR1 SGHKS and CDR2 YYEKEE (reference sequence). The CDR3 runs 18 residues. In DNA form, the CDR3 reads TGTGCCAGCAGCTTGAGCATGATCCAGGTTGCAACTAATGAAAAACTGTTTTTT. This sequence encodes CASSLSMIQVATNEKLFF.

The V and J genes are TRBV9 and TRBJ2-3; D is ambiguous. The CDR3 is 13 amino acids. Germline-derived CDR1 and CDR2 are SGDLS and YYNGEE. The germline V and J ends were trimmed by 7 bases and 3 bases, with 12 bases remaining between them. Written as DNA, the CDR3 is TGTGCCAGCGGGCTGGAAGGAACAGATACGCAGTATTTT. Amino acids: CASGLEGTDTQYF.

The gene calls are TRBV6-6 and TRBJ1-5; TRBD1 matches 8 bases. Per germline, CDR1 MNHNY and CDR2 SVGAGI (reference sequence). The V segment lost 4 bases and the J segment 4 bases; nucleotides outside the gene matches: 9. This CDR3 contains 16 residues. CDR3 nucleotide sequence: TGTGCCAGCAGTTTGGGACAGGCCCAGATTAATCAGCCCCAGCATTTT. This codes for CASSLGQAQINQPQHF.

The chain employs TRBV5-4 and TRBJ2-7; 9 bases are shared with TRBD1. The CDR3 has 14 amino acids. Germline assignment: CDR1 SGHNT and CDR2 YYREEE (reference sequence). Trimming at V came to 2 bases and at J to 5 bases, leaving 5 bases not matched to a gene. Here the CDR3 DNA reads TGTGCCAGCAGCTTACCGGGACAGGGAAACGAGCAGTACTTC. Translation: CASSLPGQGNEQYF.

The CDR3 loop is CASSVEGVRETQYF. CDR3 nucleotides: TGTGCCAGCAGCGTAGAAGGGGTTAGAGAGACCCAGTACTTC. The chain carries TRBV9 and TRBJ2-5; maybe TRBD1 (5 bases). This CDR3 spans 14 amino acids. The V and J ends lost 0 bases and 4 bases respectively, with 10 bases between them. Germline lookup yields CDR1 SGDLS and CDR2 YYNGEE.

The V gene is TRBV21-1, the J gene TRBJ2-4; TRBD1 is the table's D call and was not checked against the DNA. TRBV21-1 is noted as a pseudogene. The CDR3 runs 14 residues. The DNA of the CDR3 is TGTGCCAGCAGCAAAGGACAGGGCCTAAACATTCAGTACTTC. Translating it yields CASSKGQGLNIQYF.

This chain joins TRBV6-5 and TRBJ1-1; 7 bases align to TRBD1. The V gene end was trimmed by 6 bases and the J gene end by 13 bases; junction bases not matched to a gene: 14. The CDR3 has 13 residues. Germline loops: CDR1 MNHEY, CDR2 SVGAGI. This chain's CDR3 is CASSAHLPQGLFF. The DNA of the CDR3 is TGTGCCAGCAGCGCCCACTTACCACAGGGGCTTTTCTTT.

The chain is built from TRBV4-2 and TRBJ1-2, with 11 bases fitting TRBD1. Germline V gene sequence: CDR1 LGHNA, CDR2 YNFKEQ. Germline trimming cut 1 base from V and 0 bases from J; bases unmatched to any gene: 4. The CDR3 sequence is 17 residues long. CDR3 in amino acids: CASSQGGQGGTNYGYTF. In nucleotides, the CDR3 is TGTGCCAGCAGCCAAGGGGGACAGGGGGGAACTAACTATGGCTACACCTTC.

The chain combines TRBV7-2 with TRBJ1-1; TRBD1 matches 9 bases. The CDR3 is made up of 16 amino acids. J gave up 7 bases and V 5 bases, and 14 bases lay outside the gene matches. CDR1 and CDR2 from the germline V gene are SGHTA and FQGNSA. The CDR3 nucleotides read TGTGCCAGCAGCCAATGGGGGGGGACAGGGAGTCTTGAAGCTTTCTTT. Its protein product is CASSQWGGTGSLEAFF. Supplemented by reference TRBV7-2 and TRBJ1-1, the full variable domain reads GAGVSQSPSNKVTEKGKDVELRCDPISGHTALYWYRQSLGQGLEFLIYFQGNSAPDKSGLPSDRFSAERTGGSVSTLTIQRTQQEDSAVYLCASSQWGGTGSLEAFFGQGTRLTVV.

The genes are TRBV6-2 or TRBV6-3 and TRBJ2-3; D gene uncertain. The germline CDR1 and CDR2 sequences are MNHEY and SVGEGT. The CDR3 runs to 14 residues. The V end lost 2 bases, the J end lost 2 bases, and 8 bases lay between the germline ends. DNA for the CDR3: TGTGCCAGCAGTTACCGTCAGAACACAGATACGCAGTATTTT. Translating gives CASSYRQNTDTQYF.

This chain uses TRBV6-2 or TRBV6-3 with TRBJ1-5; 7 nucleotides line up with TRBD1. Germline V gives CDR1 MNHEY, CDR2 SVGEGT. CDR3 size: 15 residues. Trimming at V came to 6 bases and at J to 1 base, leaving 6 bases not matched to a gene. CDR3 amino acids: CASSHRGVSNQPQHF. The CDR3 DNA is TGTGCCAGCAGCCACAGGGGAGTGAGCAATCAGCCCCAGCATTTT.

V gene TRBV4-3 combines with J gene TRBJ2-7, with 13 bases identical to TRBD2. The germline V gene has CDR1 LGHNA and CDR2 YSLEER. This CDR3 is built from 15 residues. J lost 3 bases, V lost 4 bases, and 3 bases had no gene match. As DNA, the CDR3 is TGCGCCAGCAGCCCTTGGACTAGCGGGAGCTACGAGCAGTACTTC. Encoded protein: CASSPWTSGSYEQYF.